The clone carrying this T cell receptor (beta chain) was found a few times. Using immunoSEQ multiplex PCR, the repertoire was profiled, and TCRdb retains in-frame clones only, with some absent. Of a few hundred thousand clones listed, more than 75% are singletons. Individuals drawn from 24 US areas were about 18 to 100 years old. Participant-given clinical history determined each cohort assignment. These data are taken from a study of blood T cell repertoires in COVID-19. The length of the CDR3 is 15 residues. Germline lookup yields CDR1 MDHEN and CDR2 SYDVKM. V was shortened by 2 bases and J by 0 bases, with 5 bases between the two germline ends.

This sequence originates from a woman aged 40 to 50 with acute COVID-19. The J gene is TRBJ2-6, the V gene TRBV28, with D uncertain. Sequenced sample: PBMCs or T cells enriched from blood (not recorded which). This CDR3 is CASSLSLSGANVLTF. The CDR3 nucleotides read TGTGCCAGCAGTTTAAGCCTCTCTGGGGCCAACGTCCTGACTTTC.